This entry concerns a single T cell receptor beta chain. Its antigen is not yet known. One end of the junction does not line up with germline, which may come from a read error. The trial excluded patients who had a history of autoimmune disease or were on systemic immunosuppression. Peripheral blood for TCR sequencing was collected from all dose cohorts at baseline, on cycle 4 day 1, and on cycle 7 day 1. Samples came from an open-label, multicenter, first-in-human phase I dose-escalation trial of ivuxolimab. Adults with locally advanced or metastatic melanoma, renal cell carcinoma, hepatocellular carcinoma or head and neck squamous cell carcinoma were enrolled in the trial. Before TCR sequencing, CD4+ and CD8+ T cells were separately sorted from peripheral blood. This entry comes from a study of OX40 agonist ivuxolimab in advanced cancers. In terms of the full investigation: Ivuxolimab, which targeted the costimulatory receptor OX40 (CD134), was an agonistic, fully human IgG2 monoclonal antibody. Three dose-escalation patients achieved partial responses, one with hepatocellular carcinoma and two with cutaneous melanoma. Peripheral TCRbeta sequencing was intended to test whether TCR sequence diversity was altered and clonal T-cell expansion was caused by ivuxolimab. Of the roughly 50 dose-escalation patients, hepatocellular carcinoma was present in about 20, melanoma in about 15, renal cell carcinoma in 9 and head and neck cancer in 9. In the dose-escalation cohort, 82.7% of patients were male, and the mean age was roughly 60 years, with a range of about 23 to 85. Intravenous ivuxolimab was administered to patients every 2 weeks at six dose levels: 0.01, 0.1, 0.3, 1.5, 3 and 10 mg/kg. The paper reports the monotherapy dose-escalation portion (N of about 52 patients) of the phase I ivuxolimab trial. Patients were allowed to have had prior anti-PD-1, anti-PD-L1 or anti-CTLA-4 therapy, and approximately 40% of the dose-escalation patients had been treated with checkpoint inhibitors.

Overall study outcomes, separate from this receptor: At doses of 0.1 to 3.0 mg/kg, clonal expansion of both CD4+ and CD8+ blood T cells was observed from baseline to week 6. Antigen specificity was not determined for the clonally expanded peripheral T cells. Low levels of normalized T-cell clonal expansion were also seen in some patients who did not respond. After ivuxolimab, more expanded clones were found on average in CD8+ T cells than in CD4+ T cells. In the 0.1-3.0 mg/kg groups, partial responders were among the patients with the lowest normalized peripheral clonal expansion, particularly in CD8+ T cells.

Inclusive of the bounding cysteine and phenylalanine, the CDR3 is 13 residues long. Only the CDR3 region is kept as DNA, spanning 39 bases read in frame from base 1. CDR1 and CDR2 were assigned from the germline V gene as SGHDN and FVKESK. For sequencing of the TCRbeta CDR3 region, genomic DNA was extracted from the sorted cells. The immunoSEQ Assay was used to sequence the TCRbeta CDR3 regions. What TCRdb holds here is the immuneACCESS table cut down to in-frame rearrangements. Part of the clones is not present; checked against another copy, under half of the missing clones reflect an unresolved V gene, and the others are unexplained. The sample yields tens of thousands of clones; about 90% were counted once. The top ten hold about 0.3% of the sample.

This specimen was CD4+ or CD8+ T cells sorted from blood, taken in a trial of the OX40 agonist ivuxolimab. Here the chain combines TRBV14 and TRBJ1-1; a confident D gene designation cannot be given. The source is an adult with an advanced solid tumor such as melanoma, head and neck, liver or kidney cancer. CDR3 loop: CANSQERPTQAFF. The DNA reads TGTGCCAACAGCCAAGAAAGACCTACCCAAGCTTTCTTT.